The clone carrying this T cell receptor (beta chain) showed up just a few times. The target antigen is unknown. The data originate from a study of OX40 agonist ivuxolimab in advanced cancers. Whole-study findings and limits: CD8+ T cells showed, on average, more clonal expansion than CD4+ cells.

Sequenced by immunoSEQ multiplex PCR; TCRdb stores in-frame clones only, minus some. The sample shows about 120,000 clones, 80% to 90% of them seen only once. CDR1 and CDR2 (germline): SEHNR, FQNEAQ (reference sequence). V lost 5 bases to trimming and J lost 3 bases; unmatched junction nucleotides: 3. This CDR3 is built from 13 residues. This specimen consisted of CD4+ or CD8+ T cells sorted from blood, obtained in a trial of the OX40 agonist ivuxolimab. This sequence was found in an adult with an advanced solid tumor such as melanoma, head and neck, liver or kidney cancer. This sequence joins TRBV7-9 and TRBJ2-5, with 7 bases that match TRBD1. The CDR3 spells CASSQGGEETQYF. The CDR3, as DNA: TGTGCCAGCAGCCAAGGGGGCGAAGAGACCCAGTACTTC.